A single sample is the source of the 12 T cell receptor beta chains below, sequenced in a study of blood T cells in healthy people across ages. PCR was performed a second time for roughly 7 to 12 cycles using a sample-barcoded 5' primer and a J-beta primer mix. TCRdb fed the 5' RACE reads into MiXCR, producing one record per CDR3 protein. The data hold roughly 1.5 million distinct CDR3 sequences, with around 40% observed a single time. The specimen sequenced was blood. The receptors derive from a young woman in good health.

The chain links TRBV4-3 to TRBJ2-5; D not resolved. The CDR3 runs 15 residues. Germline V gives CDR1 LGHNA, CDR2 YSLEER. V was trimmed by 3 bases and J by 1 base, leaving 12 bases between them. This CDR3 reads CASSHWASPQETQYF. DNA for the CDR3: TGCGCCAGCAGCCATTGGGCAAGCCCCCAAGAGACCCAGTACTTC.

The chain employs TRBV4-1 and TRBJ2-5, with a tentative D call TRBD2 (6 bases). The end of the DNA fits TRBJ2-7 better, so the J call may be wrong. There are 15 residues in the CDR3. Looked up from germline, CDR1 is MGHRA and CDR2 is YSYEKL. This chain's CDR3 is CASSLQTSWTYEQYF. The CDR3 DNA follows: TGCGCCAGCAGCCTACAGACTAGTTGGACCTACGAGCAGTACTTC.

The rearrangement joins TRBV27 to TRBJ2-5, with 12 bases fitting TRBD2. This CDR3 spans 14 amino acids. V was clipped by 10 bases and J by 5 bases; unmatched bases: 8. Germline assignment: CDR1 MNHEY and CDR2 SMNVEV (reference sequence). As DNA, the CDR3 is TGTGCCATGAAGCCTAGCGGGAGGGGGGAGACCCAGTACTTC. This encodes CAMKPSGRGETQYF.

The genes are TRBV15 and TRBJ2-1; D is unresolved. This CDR3 contains 14 residues. Germline lookup yields CDR1 LNHNV and CDR2 YYDKDF (reference sequence). The germline V and J ends were trimmed by 5 bases and 10 bases, with 18 bases remaining between them. For the CDR3, the DNA is TGTGCCACCAGCTGGGGAATCACACAATGGGAGCAGTTCTTC. It specifies CATSWGITQWEQFF.

This clonotype was observed a few times. This chain links TRBV4-2 with TRBJ2-3; no reliable D call. CDR1 and CDR2 (germline): LGHNA, YNFKEQ. CDR3 length: 16 amino acids. Trimming took off 0 bases at V and 8 bases at J, with 18 bases between the two ends. This chain's CDR3 is CASSQEPPPPVATQYF. DNA for the CDR3: TGTGCCAGCAGCCAAGAACCGCCTCCCCCCGTGGCTACGCAGTATTTT.

The V and J genes are TRBV11-2 and TRBJ1-2, with a weak D call TRBD1 (6 bases). The CDR3 has 14 residues. The V gene's germline CDR1 is SGHAT and CDR2 FQNNGV. V lost 2 bases and J lost 7, with 14 bases in between. The CDR3 spells CASSLPVGAGGYTF. The CDR3 DNA reads as TGTGCCAGCAGCTTACCTGTGGGGGCTGGTGGCTACACCTTC.

This clonotype was found a few times. This chain uses TRBV6-5 with TRBJ2-3; D might be TRBD1 (6 bases). The CDR3 runs to 15 residues. From germline, CDR1 is MNHEY and CDR2 SVGAGI. V was shortened by 2 bases and J by 2 bases, with 11 bases between the two germline ends. The CDR3 loop reads CASSYQGLLTDTQYF. The CDR3 DNA sequence: TGTGCCAGCAGTTACCAGGGGTTGCTCACAGATACGCAGTATTTT.

The rearrangement links TRBV7-9 to TRBJ2-3; possibly TRBD2 for D (5 bases). CDR3 length: 15 residues. Germline V lookup: CDR1 SEHNR, CDR2 FQNEAQ (reference sequence). Trimming removed 4 bases at V and 0 bases at J, with 11 bases between. The CDR3 DNA sequence: TGTGCCAGCAGCTCCGCTAGCTCTAGCACAGATACGCAGTATTTT. It translates to CASSSASSSTDTQYF.

J is TRBJ2-1 and V is TRBV5-1, with D perhaps matching TRBD1 (5 bases). CDR1 is SGHRS and CDR2 is YFSETQ in the germline V gene. V dropped 0 bases and J dropped 3 bases, with 10 bases sitting between them. This CDR3 spans 15 amino acids. CDR3 sequence reads: CASSLDSQGYNEQFF. CDR3 bases: TGCGCCAGCAGCTTGGACTCCCAGGGCTACAATGAGCAGTTCTTC.

V and J are TRBV12-5 and TRBJ2-1, with D possibly being TRBD1 or TRBD2 (5 bases each). Trimming pared 7 bases from V and 8 bases from J, leaving 9 bases between. The CDR3 covers 11 residues. CDR1 is LGHNT and CDR2 is FRNRAP in the germline V gene. The CDR3 DNA reads as TGTGCTAGTGCCATGGGGGATGAGCAGTTCTTC. This encodes CASAMGDEQFF.

This clonotype was detected ten times or more. V and J are TRBV6-1 and TRBJ1-5; 7 nucleotides match TRBD1. Per germline, CDR1 MNHNS and CDR2 SASEGT. Trimming removed 7 bases from V and 3 bases from J; junction bases left unmatched: 6. The CDR3 has 14 amino acids. The CDR3 here is CASTLTGNNQPQHF. In nucleotides, the CDR3 is TGTGCCAGCACCCTGACAGGGAACAATCAGCCCCAGCATTTT.

In nucleotides, the CDR3 is TGTGCCAGCAGTTACTTCGACGGTCGGGCTTTCTTT. Its protein is CASSYFDGRAFF. The rearrangement links TRBV6-5 to TRBJ1-1; no clear D. Trimming shortened V by 1 base and J by 11 bases, and 11 bases separated the two germline ends. The length of the CDR3 is 12 residues. Germline V CDR1 and CDR2: MNHEY, SVGAGI.